The present T cell receptor (beta chain) was sequenced within a study of cytomegalovirus exposure and HLA in healthy donors. The study's findings and limits: The finding came from a later analysis; first-cohort TCR clusters tended to co-occur in the 110 or so validation repertoires. A list of approximately 160 TCR beta chains associated with cytomegalovirus was given.

Sequencing was performed with immunoSEQ multiplex PCR; in TCRdb, only in-frame clones are kept and a portion is missing. The sample lists 300,000 or so clones, approximately 91% occurring once. In its sample, this clone was seen a few times. Its antigen is not known. This CDR3 is built from 14 residues. V was pared by 5 bases and J by 1 base, with 11 bases between. In germline, CDR1 is MNHEY, CDR2 SMNVEV (reference sequence). The gene calls are TRBV27 and TRBJ1-2; TRBD1 might be the D (5 bases). The sequencing sample was made of PBMCs. The sequence came from a young man in good health and CMV-seronegative. The CDR3 DNA reads TGTGCCAGCAGTGTACGACAGTTTAACTATGGCTACACCTTC. Encoded protein: CASSVRQFNYGYTF.